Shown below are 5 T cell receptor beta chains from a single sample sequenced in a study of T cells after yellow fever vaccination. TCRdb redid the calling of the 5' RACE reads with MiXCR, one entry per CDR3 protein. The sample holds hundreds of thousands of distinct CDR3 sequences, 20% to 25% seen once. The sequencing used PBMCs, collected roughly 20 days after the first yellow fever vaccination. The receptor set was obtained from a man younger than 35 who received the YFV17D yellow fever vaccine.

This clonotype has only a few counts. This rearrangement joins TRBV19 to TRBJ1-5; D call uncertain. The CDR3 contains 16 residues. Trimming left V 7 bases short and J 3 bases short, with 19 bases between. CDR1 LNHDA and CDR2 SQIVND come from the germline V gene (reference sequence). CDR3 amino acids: CASMSLGGRYNQPQHF. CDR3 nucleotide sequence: TGTGCCAGTATGAGTCTGGGCGGCCGGTACAATCAGCCCCAGCATTTT. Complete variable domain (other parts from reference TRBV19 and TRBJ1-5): DGGITQSPKYLFRKEGQNVTLSCEQNLNHDAMYWYRQDPGQGLRLIYYSQIVNDFQKGDIAEGYSVSREKKESFPLTVTSAQKNPTAFYLCASMSLGGRYNQPQHFGDGTRLSIL.

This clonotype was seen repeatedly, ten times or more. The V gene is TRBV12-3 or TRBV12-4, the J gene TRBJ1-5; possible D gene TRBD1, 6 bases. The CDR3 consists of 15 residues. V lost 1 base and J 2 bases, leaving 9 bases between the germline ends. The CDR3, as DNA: TGTGCCAGCAGTTTAGGGGGGGCTGGCAATCAGCCCCAGCATTTT. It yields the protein CASSLGGAGNQPQHF.

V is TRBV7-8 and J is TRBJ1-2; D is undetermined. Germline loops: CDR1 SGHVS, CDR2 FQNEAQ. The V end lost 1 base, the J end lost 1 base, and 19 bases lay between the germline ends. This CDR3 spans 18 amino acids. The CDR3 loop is CASSLGPALTTVNYGYTF. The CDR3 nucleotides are TGTGCCAGCAGCTTAGGTCCAGCGCTTACCACCGTTAACTATGGCTACACCTTC.

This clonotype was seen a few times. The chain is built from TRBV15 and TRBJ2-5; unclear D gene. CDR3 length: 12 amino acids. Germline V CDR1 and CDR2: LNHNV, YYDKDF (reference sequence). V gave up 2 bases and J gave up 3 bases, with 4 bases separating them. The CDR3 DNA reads TGTGCCACCAGCAGAAATGAAGAGACCCAGTACTTC. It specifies CATSRNEETQYF.

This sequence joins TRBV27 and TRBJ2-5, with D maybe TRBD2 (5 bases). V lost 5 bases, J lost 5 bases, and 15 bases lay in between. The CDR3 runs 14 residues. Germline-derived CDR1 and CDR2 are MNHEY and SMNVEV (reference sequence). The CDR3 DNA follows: TGTGCCAGCAGTCCACCCACTAGTCTGGAGACCCAGTACTTC. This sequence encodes CASSPPTSLETQYF.